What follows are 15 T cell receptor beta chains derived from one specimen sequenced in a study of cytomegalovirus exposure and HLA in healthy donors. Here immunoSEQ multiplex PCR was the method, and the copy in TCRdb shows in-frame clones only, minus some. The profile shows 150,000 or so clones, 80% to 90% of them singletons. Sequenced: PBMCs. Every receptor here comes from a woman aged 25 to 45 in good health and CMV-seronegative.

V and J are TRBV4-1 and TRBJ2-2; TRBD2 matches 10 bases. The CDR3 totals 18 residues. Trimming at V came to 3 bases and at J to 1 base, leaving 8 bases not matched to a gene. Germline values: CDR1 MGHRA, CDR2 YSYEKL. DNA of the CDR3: TGCGCCAGCAGCCAGGCCGGGACTAGCGTCATGAACACCGGGGAGCTGTTTTTT. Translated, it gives CASSQAGTSVMNTGELFF.

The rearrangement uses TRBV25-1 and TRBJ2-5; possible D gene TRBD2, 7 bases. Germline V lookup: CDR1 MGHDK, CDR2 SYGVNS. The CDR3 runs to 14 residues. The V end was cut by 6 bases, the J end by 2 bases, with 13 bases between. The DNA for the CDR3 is TGTGCCAGCAGCGGAGGGGGGGGGCAAGAGACCCAGTACTTC. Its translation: CASSGGGGQETQYF.

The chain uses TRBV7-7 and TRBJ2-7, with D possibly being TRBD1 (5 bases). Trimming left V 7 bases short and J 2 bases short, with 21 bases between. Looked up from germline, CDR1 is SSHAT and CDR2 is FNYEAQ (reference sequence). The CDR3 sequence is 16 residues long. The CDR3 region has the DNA TGTGCCAGCAACTACAAAGTTGGGCAGGGCACCTACGAGCAGTACTTC. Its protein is CASNYKVGQGTYEQYF.

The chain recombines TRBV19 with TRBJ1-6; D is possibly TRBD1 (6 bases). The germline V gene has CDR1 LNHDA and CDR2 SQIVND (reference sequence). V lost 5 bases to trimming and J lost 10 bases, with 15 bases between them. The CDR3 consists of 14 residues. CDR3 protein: CASSWQQGDSPLHF. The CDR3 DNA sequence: TGTGCCAGTAGTTGGCAACAGGGAGACTCACCCCTCCACTTT.

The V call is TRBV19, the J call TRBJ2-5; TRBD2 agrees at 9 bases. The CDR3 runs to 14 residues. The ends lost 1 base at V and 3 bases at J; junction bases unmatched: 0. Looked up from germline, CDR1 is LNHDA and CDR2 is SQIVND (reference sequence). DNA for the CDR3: TGTGCCAGTAGTATAGTAGCGGGGGAAGAGACCCAGTACTTC. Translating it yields CASSIVAGEETQYF.

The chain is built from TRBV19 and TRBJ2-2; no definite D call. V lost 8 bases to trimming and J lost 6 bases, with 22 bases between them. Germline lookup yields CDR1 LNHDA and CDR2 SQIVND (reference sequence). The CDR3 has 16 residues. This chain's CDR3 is CASSRGGELVSGELFF. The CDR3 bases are TGTGCCAGTTCCCGAGGTGGAGAGTTAGTCTCCGGGGAGCTGTTTTTT.

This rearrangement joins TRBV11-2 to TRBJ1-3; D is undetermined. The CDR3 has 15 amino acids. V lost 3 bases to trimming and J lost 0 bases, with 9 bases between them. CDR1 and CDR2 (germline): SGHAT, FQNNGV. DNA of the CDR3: TGTGCCAGCAGCTTCGGAAGGAGCTCTGGAAACACCATATATTTT. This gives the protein CASSFGRSSGNTIYF.

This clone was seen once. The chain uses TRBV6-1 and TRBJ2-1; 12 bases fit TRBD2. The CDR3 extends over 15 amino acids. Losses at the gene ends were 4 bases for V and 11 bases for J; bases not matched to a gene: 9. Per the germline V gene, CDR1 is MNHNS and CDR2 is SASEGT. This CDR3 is CASSGTGTSGWQQFF. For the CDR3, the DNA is TGTGCCAGCAGTGGAACCGGGACTAGCGGGTGGCAGCAGTTCTTC.

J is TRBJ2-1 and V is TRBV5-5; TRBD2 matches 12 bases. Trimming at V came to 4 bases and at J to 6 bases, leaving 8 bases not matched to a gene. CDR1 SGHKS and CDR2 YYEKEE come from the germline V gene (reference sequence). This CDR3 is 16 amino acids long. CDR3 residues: CASSPAPSGGGNEQFF. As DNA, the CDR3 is TGTGCCAGCAGCCCGGCCCCTAGCGGGGGGGGCAATGAGCAGTTCTTC.

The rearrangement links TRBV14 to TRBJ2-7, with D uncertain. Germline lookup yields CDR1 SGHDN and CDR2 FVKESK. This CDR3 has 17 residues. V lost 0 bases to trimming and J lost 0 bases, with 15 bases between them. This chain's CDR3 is CASSQERVGSHSYEQYF. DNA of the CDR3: TGTGCCAGCAGCCAAGAGCGTGTAGGTAGCCACTCCTACGAGCAGTACTTC. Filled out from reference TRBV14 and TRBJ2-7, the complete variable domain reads EAGVTQFPSHSVIEKGQTVTLRCDPISGHDNLYWYRRVMGKEIKFLLHFVKESKQDESGMPNNRFLAERTGGTYSTLKVQPAELEDSGVYFCASSQERVGSHSYEQYFGPGTRLTVT.

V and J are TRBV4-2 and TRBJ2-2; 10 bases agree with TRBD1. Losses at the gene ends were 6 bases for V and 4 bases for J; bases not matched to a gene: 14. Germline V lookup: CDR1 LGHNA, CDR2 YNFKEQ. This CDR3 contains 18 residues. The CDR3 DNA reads TGTGCCAGCAGAGAAGAAAGCCGGGACAGGGGACCCACCGGGGAGCTGTTTTTT. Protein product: CASREESRDRGPTGELFF.

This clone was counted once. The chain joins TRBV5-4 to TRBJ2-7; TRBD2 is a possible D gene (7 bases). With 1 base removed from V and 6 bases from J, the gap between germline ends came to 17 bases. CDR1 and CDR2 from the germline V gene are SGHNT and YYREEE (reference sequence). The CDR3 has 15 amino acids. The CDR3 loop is CASSLPRGDMSEQYF. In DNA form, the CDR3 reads TGTGCCAGCAGCTTGCCTCGGGGGGACATGTCCGAGCAGTACTTC.

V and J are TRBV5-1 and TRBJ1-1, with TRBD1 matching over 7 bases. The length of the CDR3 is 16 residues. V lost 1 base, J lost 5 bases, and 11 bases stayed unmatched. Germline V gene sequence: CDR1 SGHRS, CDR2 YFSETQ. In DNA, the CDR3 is TGCGCCAGCAGCTTGAAGGGACAGTCCCTGGGGACTGAAGCTTTCTTT. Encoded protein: CASSLKGQSLGTEAFF.

For the CDR3, the DNA is TGTGCCAGCTCACCACGGACTAGCGGGGGGTCGATACCTAATGAGCAGTTCTTC. Its translation: CASSPRTSGGSIPNEQFF. The chain recombines TRBV18 with TRBJ2-1, with 14 bases aligning to TRBD2. J was trimmed by 7 bases and V by 1 base; bases with no gene match: 9. The germline V gene has CDR1 KGHSH and CDR2 LQKENI. This CDR3 comprises 18 residues. The full variable domain, its missing parts supplied by reference TRBV18 and TRBJ2-1, is NAGVMQNPRHLVRRRGQEARLRCSPMKGHSHVYWYRQLPEEGLKFMVYLQKENIIDESGMPKERFSAEFPKEGPSILRIQQVVRGDSAAYFCASSPRTSGGSIPNEQFFGPGTRLTVL.

The CDR3 reads CASSQGQGYGYTF. The CDR3 region has the DNA TGTGCCAGCAGCCAGGGACAGGGGTATGGCTACACCTTC. This sequence joins TRBV7-9 and TRBJ1-2; 10 nucleotides match TRBD1. Germline CDR1 reads SEHNR; CDR2 reads FQNEAQ (reference sequence). The CDR3 has 13 amino acids. J gave up 5 bases and V 5 bases, and 2 bases lay outside the gene matches.